The subject of this entry is one T cell receptor beta chain. As yet, its antigen is unknown. This entry belongs to a study of T cell responses to AZD1222 COVID-19 vaccine. Study-level findings and limits: Per reports, nearly half of all spike-specific TCRs target regions that are unmutated in variants. Two AZD1222 doses significantly raised spike-specific TCR breadth and depth over controls.

Profiled with immunoSEQ multiplex PCR; TCRdb holds only in-frame clones, not every one. Here the sample spans 150,000 to 200,000 clones, 92% being singletons. Germline V lookup: CDR1 SGHRS, CDR2 YFSETQ. The CDR3 length is 14 residues. V was pared by 0 bases and J by 2 bases, with 8 bases between. The chain is built from TRBV5-1 and TRBJ2-5; tentative D call: TRBD1 (6 bases). The TCR sequence derives from an adult in good health. The sequences come from peripheral blood, collected on day 0 of AZD1222 vaccination. The CDR3 protein is CASSLVQGQETQYF. The CDR3 DNA is TGCGCCAGCAGCTTGGTCCAGGGGCAAGAGACCCAGTACTTC.